There are a few counts of the clone carrying this T cell receptor beta chain. These data are taken from a study of response to subunit inactivated influenza vaccine. This CDR3 comprises 16 residues. Germline V gives CDR1 KGHDR, CDR2 SFDVKD. Germline trimming cut 3 bases from V and 4 bases from J; bases unmatched to any gene: 3. Each CDR3 protein gets one entry after TCRdb re-called the RT-PCR reads with MiXCR. The top ten hold about 12% of the sample, which has fewer than 600,000 distinct CDR3 sequences, roughly 7.6% seen once. Sequenced material: PBMCs from blood, taken about 24 months after vaccination. The V gene is TRBV24-1, the J gene TRBJ2-3, with 13 bases fitting TRBD2. The TCR sequence derives from a man aged 45-69 years who received an inactivated influenza vaccine. CDR3 nucleotides: TGTGCCACCAGTGATCGGACTAGCGGGGGCGCAGATACGCAGTATTTT. Translating it yields CATSDRTSGGADTQYF.